The subject of this entry is one T cell receptor (beta chain). The target antigen is unknown. The sample originates from a study of T cells after yellow fever vaccination. Study-wide findings and caveats: At approximately 96% for CD4 and over 80% for CD8, most primary-vaccination clones showed up again after the booster.

The CDR3 loop spans 13 amino acids. CDR1 is MNHNS, CDR2 SASEGT, per germline. V shed 6 bases and J 9 bases; nucleotides not matched to a gene: 6. From the 5' RACE reads, TCRdb called clonotypes with MiXCR, one entry per CDR3 protein. The data hold hundreds of thousands of distinct CDR3 sequences, with approximately 12% observed a single time. Material: CD4+ T cells sorted from PBMCs, obtained 15 days after the yellow fever booster vaccination. The origin of this receptor is a man aged 18 to 35 who received the YFV17D yellow fever vaccine. The chain uses TRBV6-1 and TRBJ1-5, with TRBD1 matching 9 bases. CDR3 in amino acids: CASRGQGEAPQHF. The CDR3 region has the DNA TGTGCCAGCAGGGGACAGGGCGAGGCGCCCCAGCATTTT.